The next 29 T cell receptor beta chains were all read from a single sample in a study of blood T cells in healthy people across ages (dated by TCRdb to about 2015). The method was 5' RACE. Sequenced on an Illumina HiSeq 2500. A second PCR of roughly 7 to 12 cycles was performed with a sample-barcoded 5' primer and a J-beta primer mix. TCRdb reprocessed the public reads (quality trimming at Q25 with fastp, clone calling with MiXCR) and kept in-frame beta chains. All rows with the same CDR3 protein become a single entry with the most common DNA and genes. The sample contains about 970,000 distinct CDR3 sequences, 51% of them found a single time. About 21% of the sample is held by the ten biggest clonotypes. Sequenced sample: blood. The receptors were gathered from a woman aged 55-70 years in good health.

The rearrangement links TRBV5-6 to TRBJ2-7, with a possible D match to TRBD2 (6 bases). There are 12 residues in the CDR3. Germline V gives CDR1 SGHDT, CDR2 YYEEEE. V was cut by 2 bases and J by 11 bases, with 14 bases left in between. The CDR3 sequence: CASSFGTGRKYF. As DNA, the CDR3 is TGTGCCAGCAGCTTCGGGACTGGGAGGAAGTACTTC.

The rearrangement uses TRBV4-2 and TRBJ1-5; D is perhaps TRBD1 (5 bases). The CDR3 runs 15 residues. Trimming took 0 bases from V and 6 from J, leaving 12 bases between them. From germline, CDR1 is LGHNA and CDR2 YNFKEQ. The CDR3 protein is CASSQEAGKGQPQHF. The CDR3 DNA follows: TGTGCCAGCAGCCAAGAGGCAGGGAAGGGTCAGCCCCAGCATTTT.

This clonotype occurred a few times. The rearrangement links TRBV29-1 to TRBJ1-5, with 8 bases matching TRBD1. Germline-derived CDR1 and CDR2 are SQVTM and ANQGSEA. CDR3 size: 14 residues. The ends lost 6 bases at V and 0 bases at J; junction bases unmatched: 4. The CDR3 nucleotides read TGCAGCGTAGGACAGGGCTATAGCAATCAGCCCCAGCATTTT. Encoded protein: CSVGQGYSNQPQHF.

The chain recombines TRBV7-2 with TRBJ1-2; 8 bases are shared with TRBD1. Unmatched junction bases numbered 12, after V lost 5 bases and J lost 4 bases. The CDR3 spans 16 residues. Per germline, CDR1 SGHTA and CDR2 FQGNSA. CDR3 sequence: CASSIAGTGRLYGYTF. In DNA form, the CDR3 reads TGTGCCAGCAGCATCGCCGGGACAGGAAGACTCTATGGCTACACCTTC.

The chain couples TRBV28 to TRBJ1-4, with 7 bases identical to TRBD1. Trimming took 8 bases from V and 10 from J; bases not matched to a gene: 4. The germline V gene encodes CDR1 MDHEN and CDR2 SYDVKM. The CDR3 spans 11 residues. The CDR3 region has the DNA TGTGCCAGCGGACAGGTTGGAAAACTGTTTTTT. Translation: CASGQVGKLFF.

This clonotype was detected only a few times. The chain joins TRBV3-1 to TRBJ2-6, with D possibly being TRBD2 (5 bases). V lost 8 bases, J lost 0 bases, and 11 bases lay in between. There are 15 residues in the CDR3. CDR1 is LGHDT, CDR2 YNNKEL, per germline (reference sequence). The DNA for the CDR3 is TGTGCCAGCGGTCGAGGGTTCTCTGGGGCCAACGTCCTGACTTTC. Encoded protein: CASGRGFSGANVLTF.

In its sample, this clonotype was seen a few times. CDR3 sequence (DNA): TGTGCCAGCAGACCCTATACAGGGACCTACGAGCAGTACTTC. Translation gives CASRPYTGTYEQYF. V is TRBV12-3 or TRBV12-4 and J is TRBJ2-7; D is perhaps TRBD1 (6 bases). The CDR3 is 14 residues long. V lost 6 bases, J lost 2 bases, and 14 bases lay in between.

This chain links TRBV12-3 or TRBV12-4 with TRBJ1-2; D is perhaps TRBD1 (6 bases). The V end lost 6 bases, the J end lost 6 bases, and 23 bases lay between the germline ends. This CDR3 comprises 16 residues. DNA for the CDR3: TGTGCCAGCAGAGCCTCCCGACAGGAACCTATTAATGGCTACACCTTC. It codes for CASRASRQEPINGYTF.

The CDR3 coding sequence is TGTGCCAGCAGACGGGTCGCCTACGAGCAGTACTTC. This codes for CASRRVAYEQYF. The rearrangement uses TRBV6-2 or TRBV6-3 and TRBJ2-7; D ambiguous. Trimming cost V 6 bases and J 2 bases, with 8 bases left between them. Germline assignment: CDR1 MNHEY and CDR2 SVGEGT. There are 12 residues in the CDR3.

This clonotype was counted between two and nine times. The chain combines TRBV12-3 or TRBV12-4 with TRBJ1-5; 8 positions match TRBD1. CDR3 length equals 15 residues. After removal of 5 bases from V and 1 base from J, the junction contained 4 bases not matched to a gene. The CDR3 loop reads CASSTRTGSNQPQHF. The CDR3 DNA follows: TGTGCCAGCAGTACCCGGACAGGGAGCAATCAGCCCCAGCATTTT.

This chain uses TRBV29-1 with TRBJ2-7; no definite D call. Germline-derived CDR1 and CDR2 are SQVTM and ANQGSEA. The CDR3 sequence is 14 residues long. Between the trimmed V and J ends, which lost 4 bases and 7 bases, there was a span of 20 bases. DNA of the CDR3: TGCAGCGTTGGGTTTAGTACTTCCTACAATGAGCAGTACTTC. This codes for CSVGFSTSYNEQYF.

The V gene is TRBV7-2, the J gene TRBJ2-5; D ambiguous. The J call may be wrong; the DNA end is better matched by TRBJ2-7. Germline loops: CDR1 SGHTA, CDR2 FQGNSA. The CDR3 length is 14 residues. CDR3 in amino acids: CASSLGILPYEQYF. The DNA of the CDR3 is TGTGCCAGCAGCTTGGGTATACTACCCTACGAGCAGTACTTC.

CDR3: CASSNNRGNTGELFF. Here the CDR3 DNA reads TGTGCCAGCAGTAACAACAGGGGGAACACCGGGGAGCTGTTTTTT. The gene calls are TRBV6-5 and TRBJ2-2, with 7 bases matching TRBD1. Looked up from germline, CDR1 is MNHEY and CDR2 is SVGAGI. V lost 5 bases, J lost 1 base, and 4 bases stayed unmatched. This CDR3 comprises 15 residues.

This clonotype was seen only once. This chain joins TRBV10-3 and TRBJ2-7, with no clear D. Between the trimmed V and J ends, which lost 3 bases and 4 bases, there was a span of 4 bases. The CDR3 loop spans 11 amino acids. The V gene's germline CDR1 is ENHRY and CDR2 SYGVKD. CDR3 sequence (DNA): TGTGCCATCAGTGATGCGTACGAGCAGTACTTC. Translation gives CAISDAYEQYF.

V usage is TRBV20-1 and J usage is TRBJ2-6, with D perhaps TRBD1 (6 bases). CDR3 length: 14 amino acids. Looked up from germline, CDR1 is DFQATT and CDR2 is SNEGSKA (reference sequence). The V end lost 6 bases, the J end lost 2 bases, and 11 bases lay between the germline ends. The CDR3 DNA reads TGCAGTGCCAAGGACAGACCTGGGGCCAACGTCCTGACTTTC. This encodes CSAKDRPGANVLTF.

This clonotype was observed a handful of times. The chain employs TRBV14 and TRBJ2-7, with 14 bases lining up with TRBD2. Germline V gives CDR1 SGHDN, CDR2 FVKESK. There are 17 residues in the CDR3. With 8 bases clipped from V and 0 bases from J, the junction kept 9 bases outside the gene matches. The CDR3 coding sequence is TGTGCCAGCCCCGGGACTAGCGGGGGAGACGTCTCCTACGAGCAGTACTTC. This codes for CASPGTSGGDVSYEQYF.

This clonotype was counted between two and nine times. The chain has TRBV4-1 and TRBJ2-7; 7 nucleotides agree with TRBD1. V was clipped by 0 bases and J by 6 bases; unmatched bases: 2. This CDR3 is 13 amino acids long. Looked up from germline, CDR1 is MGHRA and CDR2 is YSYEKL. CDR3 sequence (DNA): TGCGCCAGCAGCCAAGATACAGGGGCCGAGCAGTACTTC. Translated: CASSQDTGAEQYF.

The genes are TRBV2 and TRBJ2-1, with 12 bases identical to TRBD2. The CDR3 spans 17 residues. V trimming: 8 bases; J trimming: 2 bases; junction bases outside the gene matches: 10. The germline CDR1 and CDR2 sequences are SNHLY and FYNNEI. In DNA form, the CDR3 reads TGTGCCAGCTCGAACCAGGGACTAGCGGGCACCTACAATGAGCAGTTCTTC. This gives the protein CASSNQGLAGTYNEQFF.

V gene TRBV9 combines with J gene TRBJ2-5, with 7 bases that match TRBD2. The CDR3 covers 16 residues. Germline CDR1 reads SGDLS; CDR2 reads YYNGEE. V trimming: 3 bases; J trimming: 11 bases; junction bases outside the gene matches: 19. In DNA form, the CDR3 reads TGTGCCAGCAGCGCCCGGGTGACTAGCAGATACAATGAGCAGTACTTC. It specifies CASSARVTSRYNEQYF.

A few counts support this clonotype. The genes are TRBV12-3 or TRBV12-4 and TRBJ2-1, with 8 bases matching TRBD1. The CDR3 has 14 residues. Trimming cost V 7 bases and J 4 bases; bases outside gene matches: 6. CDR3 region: CASIRDRTYNEQFF. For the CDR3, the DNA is TGTGCCAGCATCCGGGACAGGACGTACAATGAGCAGTTCTTC.

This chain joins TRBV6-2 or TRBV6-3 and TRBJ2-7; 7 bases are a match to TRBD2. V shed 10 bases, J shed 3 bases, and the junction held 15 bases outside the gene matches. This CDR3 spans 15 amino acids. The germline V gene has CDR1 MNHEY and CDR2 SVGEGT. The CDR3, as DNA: TGTGCCATCTCCTCGATAGGGGAGGGGAACTACGAGCAGTACTTC. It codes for CAISSIGEGNYEQYF.

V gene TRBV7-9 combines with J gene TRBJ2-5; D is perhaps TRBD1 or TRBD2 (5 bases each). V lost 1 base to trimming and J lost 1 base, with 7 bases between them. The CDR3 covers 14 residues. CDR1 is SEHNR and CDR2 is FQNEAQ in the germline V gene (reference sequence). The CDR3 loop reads CASSLGDRQETQYF. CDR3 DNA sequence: TGTGCCAGCAGCTTAGGGGACCGCCAAGAGACCCAGTACTTC. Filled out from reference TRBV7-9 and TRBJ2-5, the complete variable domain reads DTGVSQNPRHKITKRGQNVTFRCDPISEHNRLYWYRQTLGQGPEFLTYFQNEAQLEKSRLLSDRFSAERPKGSFSTLEIQRTEQGDSAMYLCASSLGDRQETQYFGPGTRLLVL.

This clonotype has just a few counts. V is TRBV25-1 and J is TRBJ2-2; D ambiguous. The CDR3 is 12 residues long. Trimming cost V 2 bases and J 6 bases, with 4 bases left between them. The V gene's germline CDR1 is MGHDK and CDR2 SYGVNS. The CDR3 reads CASSEGSGELFF. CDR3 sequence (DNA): TGTGCCAGCAGTGAAGGGTCCGGGGAGCTGTTTTTT.

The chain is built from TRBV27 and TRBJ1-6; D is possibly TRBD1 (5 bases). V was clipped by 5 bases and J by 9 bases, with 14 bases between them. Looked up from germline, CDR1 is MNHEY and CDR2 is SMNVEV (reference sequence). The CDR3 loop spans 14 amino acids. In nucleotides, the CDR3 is TGTGCCAGCAGTACCCAGAAGGGGAGTTCACCCCTCCACTTT. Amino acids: CASSTQKGSSPLHF.

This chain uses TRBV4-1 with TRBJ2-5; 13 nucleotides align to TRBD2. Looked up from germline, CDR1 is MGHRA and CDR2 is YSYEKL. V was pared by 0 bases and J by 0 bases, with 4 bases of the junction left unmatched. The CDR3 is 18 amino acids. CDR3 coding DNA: TGCGCCAGCAGCCAAGACGGGACTAGCGGGACGTACCAAGAGACCCAGTACTTC. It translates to CASSQDGTSGTYQETQYF.

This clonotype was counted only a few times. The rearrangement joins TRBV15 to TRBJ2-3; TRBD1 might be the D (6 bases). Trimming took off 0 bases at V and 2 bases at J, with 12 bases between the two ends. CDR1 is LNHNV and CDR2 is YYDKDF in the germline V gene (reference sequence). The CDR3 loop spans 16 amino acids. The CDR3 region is CATSRDDWTDTDTQYF. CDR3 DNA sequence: TGTGCCACCAGCAGAGATGATTGGACAGACACAGATACGCAGTATTTT.

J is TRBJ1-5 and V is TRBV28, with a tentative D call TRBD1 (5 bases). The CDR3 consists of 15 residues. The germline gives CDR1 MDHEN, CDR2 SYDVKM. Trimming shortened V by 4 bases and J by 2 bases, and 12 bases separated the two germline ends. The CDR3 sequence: CASSSQGGGNQPQHF. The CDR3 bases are TGTGCCAGCAGTTCTCAAGGAGGGGGCAATCAGCCCCAGCATTTT.

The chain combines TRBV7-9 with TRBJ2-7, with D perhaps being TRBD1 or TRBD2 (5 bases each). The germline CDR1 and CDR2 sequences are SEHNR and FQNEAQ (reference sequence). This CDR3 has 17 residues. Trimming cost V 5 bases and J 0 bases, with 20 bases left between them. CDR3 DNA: TGTGCCAGCAGCCTAGACTTCGGGGACGTAAGCTCCTACGAGCAGTACTTC. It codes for CASSLDFGDVSSYEQYF.

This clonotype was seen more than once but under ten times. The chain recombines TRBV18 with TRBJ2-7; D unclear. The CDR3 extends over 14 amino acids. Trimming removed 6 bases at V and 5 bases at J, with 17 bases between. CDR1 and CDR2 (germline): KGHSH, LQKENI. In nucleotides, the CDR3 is TGTGCCAGCTCCCCTGGAACAGCCCGGGACGAGCAGTACTTC. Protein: CASSPGTARDEQYF. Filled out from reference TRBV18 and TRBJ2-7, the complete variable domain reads NAGVMQNPRHLVRRRGQEARLRCSPMKGHSHVYWYRQLPEEGLKFMVYLQKENIIDESGMPKERFSAEFPKEGPSILRIQQVVRGDSAAYFCASSPGTARDEQYFGPGTRLTVT.